This T cell receptor beta chain came from a study of cytomegalovirus exposure and HLA in healthy donors. V lost 4 bases, J lost 2 bases, and 12 bases lay in between. The CDR3 covers 14 residues. Germline V lookup: CDR1 SGHVS, CDR2 FNYEAQ. Primers included in the PCR were 60 Vbeta and 13 Jbeta primers. TCRdb keeps only in-frame clones here, not all; method: immunoSEQ multiplex PCR. The sample has around 140,000 clones; roughly 85% are singletons. Sequencing was carried out using PBMCs. This chain connects TRBV7-6 to TRBJ2-7, with D possibly being TRBD1 (6 bases). The clonotype was recovered from a middle-aged man in good health and CMV-seronegative. CDR3 nucleotide sequence: TGTGCCAGCAGCTCGAGCCGGGACACCTACGAGCAGTACTTC. This sequence encodes CASSSSRDTYEQYF.